These T cell receptor beta chains were read from a single sample in a study of T cell responses to AZD1222 COVID-19 vaccine. The method was immunoSEQ multiplex PCR; TCRdb's version includes in-frame clones alone and lacks a portion of them. Among 130,000 or so clones listed, about 90% were seen once. The material sequenced was peripheral blood, taken on day 0 of AZD1222 vaccination. All receptors come from an adult in good health. Each CDR3 is given with its conserved first and last residue. The order of the fields is CDR3 DNA, CDR3 protein, J gene, D gene, clone size, V gene. D genes are given only for firm matches. Clone sizes are given selectively: once, few, many, or a class where the clone is expanded.

TGTGCCAGCAGCTTCAGCAGGACCTCTGGGGCCAACGTCCTGACTTTC	CASSFSRTSGANVLTF	TRBJ2-6	NA	few	TRBV7-9
TGTGCCAGTGCGCGGTTCGGGCCCTACAATGAGCAGTTCTTC	CASARFGPYNEQFF	TRBJ2-1	NA	once	TRBV14
TGTGCCAGCAGTGAAGTAGTGTCTTTCCCTGAAGCTTTCTTT	CASSEVVSFPEAFF	TRBJ1-1	NA	NA	TRBV6-1
TGTGCCATCAGTGCGGGGACACCAACTCTCTTT	CAISAGTPTLF	TRBJ1-1	NA	NA	TRBV10-3
TGTGCCAGCAGTTTAGGGAGGAGCACTGAAGCTTTCTTT	CASSLGRSTEAFF	TRBJ1-1	NA	NA	TRBV27
TGCGCCAGCAGCCCTAGACAGCGCGGCATGAACACTGAAGCTTTCTTT	CASSPRQRGMNTEAFF	TRBJ1-1	NA	NA	TRBV5-1
TGTGCCAGCAGCTTATGGCGGCAGGGTAATGAAAAACTGTTTTTT	CASSLWRQGNEKLFF	TRBJ1-4	NA	NA	TRBV7-9
TGTGCCAGCAGCACAAGGACAGGGGACACCGGGGAGCTGTTTTTT	CASSTRTGDTGELFF	TRBJ2-2	TRBD1	NA	TRBV11-3
TGTGCCAGCAGCCCAGGGGCCCCACCCCTCCACTTT	CASSPGAPPLHF	TRBJ1-6	NA	NA	TRBV6-5
TGTGCCAGTAGTATACGAACTCCGGGAAGGTTCTACGAGCAGTACTTC	CASSIRTPGRFYEQYF	TRBJ2-7	NA	NA	TRBV19
TGTGCCTGGAGTGTAAGCTGGGACTATGGCTACACCTTC	CAWSVSWDYGYTF	TRBJ1-2	NA	NA	TRBV30
TGTGCCAGTAGTGAGTCAGGGGCCTACGAGCAGTACTTC	CASSESGAYEQYF	TRBJ2-7	NA	NA	TRBV19
TGTGCCAGTAGTATGGTCCGGCGGGGCTACACCTTC	CASSMVRRGYTF	TRBJ1-2	NA	NA	TRBV19
TGTGCCAGCAGTCCTCAGGGGACGCTACAGTACTTC	CASSPQGTLQYF	TRBJ2-7	NA	NA	TRBV12-3/TRBV12-4
TGTGCCAGCAGTGCCCGGGACTCGAACTATGGCTACACCTTC	CASSARDSNYGYTF	TRBJ1-2	NA	NA	TRBV27
TGCAGCGTCGCAGGGGTGGGCACTGAAGCTTTCTTT	CSVAGVGTEAFF	TRBJ1-1	NA	NA	TRBV29-1
TGTGCCAGCAGCGAGGGTAATCAGCCCCAGCATTTT	CASSEGNQPQHF	TRBJ1-5	NA	NA	TRBV5-6
TGTGCGGCGAGGGGAGGAGAAAAACTGTTTTTT	CAARGGEKLFF	TRBJ1-4	NA	NA	TRBV3-1/TRBV3-2
TGTGCCAGCAGCCAAACCCATCTTCTAGCGGGGTCATACGAGCAGTACTTC	CASSQTHLLAGSYEQYF	TRBJ2-7	TRBD2	once	TRBV4-2
TGTGCCAGCAGCTTATGGGGACAGGGAGAGCCCCAGCATTTT	CASSLWGQGEPQHF	TRBJ1-5	TRBD1	once	TRBV5-5
TGTGCCAGCAGCTTTCGTGGGGGCGACACCGGGGAGCTGTTTTTT	CASSFRGGDTGELFF	TRBJ2-2	NA	NA	TRBV5-5
TGTGCCAGCAGAGGAGAAAATAATTCACCCCTCCACTTT	CASRGENNSPLHF	TRBJ1-6	NA	NA	TRBV6-5
TGCGCCAGCAGCACCGGGACGGGGAGCTCTGGGGCCAACGTCCTGACTTTC	CASSTGTGSSGANVLTF	TRBJ2-6	NA	NA	TRBV5-1
TGTGCCAGCAGCTTCAGCCAGGGTGGACAGCCCCAGCATTTT	CASSFSQGGQPQHF	TRBJ1-5	NA	NA	TRBV7-2
TGTGCCAGCAGTGCAGGAAGGGGCTACGAGCAGTACTTC	CASSAGRGYEQYF	TRBJ2-7	NA	NA	TRBV9
TGTGCCAGCAGCCCGGGACAGGAAGAATCACCCCTCCACTTT	CASSPGQEESPLHF	TRBJ1-6	TRBD1	NA	TRBV4-2
TGTGCCAGCAGCCGAAGCCGGGACAGGGGATGGAGCACAGATACGCAGTATTTT	CASSRSRDRGWSTDTQYF	TRBJ2-3	TRBD1	once	TRBV14
TGTGCCAGCAGTTACAGGACACAATCTAGCAATCAGCCCCAGCATTTT	CASSYRTQSSNQPQHF	TRBJ1-5	NA	NA	TRBV6-5
TGCGCCAGCAGCTTTTCGACAGGGATAGCTTTCTTT	CASSFSTGIAFF	TRBJ1-1	TRBD1	NA	TRBV5-1
TGTGCCCGCTCGGGACAGGGGATGTATGGCTACACCTTC	CARSGQGMYGYTF	TRBJ1-2	NA	NA	TRBV21-1
TGTGCCACCAGGGCAGGGAACGGATATCAGCCCCAGCATTTT	CATRAGNGYQPQHF	TRBJ1-5	NA	NA	TRBV7-8
TGTGCCAGTAGGCATAACACCGGGGAGCTGTTTTTT	CASRHNTGELFF	TRBJ2-2	NA	NA	TRBV19
TGTGCCAGCAGCAAAGTGGGGACACAGGGCACTGAAGCTTTCTTT	CASSKVGTQGTEAFF	TRBJ1-1	NA	NA	TRBV21-1
TGCGCCAGCAGCCCAGCGGGGAAAGAGACCCAGTACTTC	CASSPAGKETQYF	TRBJ2-5	TRBD2	NA	TRBV5-1
TGCGCCAGCAGAGGGTCAGGGGGGGAGGGCGAGCAGTACTTC	CASRGSGGEGEQYF	TRBJ2-7	NA	NA	TRBV10-2
TGTGCCTGGGCGGGGACAGGGAAAGATGAGCAGTTCTTC	CAWAGTGKDEQFF	TRBJ2-1	TRBD1	NA	TRBV30
TGTGCCATCAGTGAGCGGAGGACGGACACCGGGGAGCTGTTTTTT	CAISERRTDTGELFF	TRBJ2-2	NA	NA	TRBV10-3
TGTGCCAGCAGCCTACGGGACAGGGTCCTATGTCAGCCCCAGCATTTT	CASSLRDRVLCQPQHF	TRBJ1-5	TRBD1	NA	TRBV11-1
TGCAGTGCAGCCTGGGGAGGGGGCTACACCTTC	CSAAWGGGYTF	TRBJ1-2	NA	NA	TRBV20-1
TGTGCCAGCAGTTTGGCCAGGTACACTGAAGCTTTCTTT	CASSLARYTEAFF	TRBJ1-1	NA	NA	TRBV12-3/TRBV12-4